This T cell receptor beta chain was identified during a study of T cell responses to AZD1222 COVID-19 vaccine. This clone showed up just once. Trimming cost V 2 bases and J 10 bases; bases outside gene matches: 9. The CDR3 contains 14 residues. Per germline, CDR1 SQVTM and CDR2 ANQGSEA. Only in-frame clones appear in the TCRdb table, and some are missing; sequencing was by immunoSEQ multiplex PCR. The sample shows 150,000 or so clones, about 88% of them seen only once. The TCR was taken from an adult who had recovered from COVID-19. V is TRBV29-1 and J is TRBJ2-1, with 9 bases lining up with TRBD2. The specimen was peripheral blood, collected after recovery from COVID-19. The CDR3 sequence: CSVESRLAGQEQFF. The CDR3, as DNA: TGCAGCGTTGAAAGTAGGCTAGCGGGGCAAGAGCAGTTCTTC.